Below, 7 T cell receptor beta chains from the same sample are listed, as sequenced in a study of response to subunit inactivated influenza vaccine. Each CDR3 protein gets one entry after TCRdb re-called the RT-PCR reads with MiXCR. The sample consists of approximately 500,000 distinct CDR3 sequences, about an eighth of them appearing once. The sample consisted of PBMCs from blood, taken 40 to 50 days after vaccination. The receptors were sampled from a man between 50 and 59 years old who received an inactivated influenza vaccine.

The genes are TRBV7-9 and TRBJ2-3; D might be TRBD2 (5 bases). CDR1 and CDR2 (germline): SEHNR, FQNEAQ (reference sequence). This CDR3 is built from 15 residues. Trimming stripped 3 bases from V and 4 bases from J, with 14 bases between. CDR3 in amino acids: CASSFGEVASDTQYF. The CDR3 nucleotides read TGTGCCAGCAGCTTTGGTGAGGTAGCGTCAGATACGCAGTATTTT.

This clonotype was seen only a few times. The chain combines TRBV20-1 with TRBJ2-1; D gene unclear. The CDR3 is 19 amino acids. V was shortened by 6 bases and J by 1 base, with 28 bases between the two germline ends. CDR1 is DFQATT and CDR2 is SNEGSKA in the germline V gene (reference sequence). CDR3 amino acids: CSAHGRRRLATQSYNEQFF. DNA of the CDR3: TGCAGTGCCCATGGGCGAAGACGCCTTGCGACTCAGTCCTACAATGAGCAGTTCTTC.

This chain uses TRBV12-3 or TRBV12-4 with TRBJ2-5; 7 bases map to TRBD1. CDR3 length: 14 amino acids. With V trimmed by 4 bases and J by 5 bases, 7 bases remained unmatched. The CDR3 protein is CASSYPDRVETQYF. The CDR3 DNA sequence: TGTGCCAGCAGTTACCCCGACAGGGTTGAGACCCAGTACTTC.

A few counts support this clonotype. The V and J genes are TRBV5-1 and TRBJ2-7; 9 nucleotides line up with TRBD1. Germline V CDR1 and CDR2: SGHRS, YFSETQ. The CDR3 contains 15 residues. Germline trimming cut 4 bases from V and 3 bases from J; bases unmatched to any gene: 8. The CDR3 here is CASSTGTGLIYEQYF. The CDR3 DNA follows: TGCGCCAGCAGCACTGGGACAGGGCTAATCTACGAGCAGTACTTC.

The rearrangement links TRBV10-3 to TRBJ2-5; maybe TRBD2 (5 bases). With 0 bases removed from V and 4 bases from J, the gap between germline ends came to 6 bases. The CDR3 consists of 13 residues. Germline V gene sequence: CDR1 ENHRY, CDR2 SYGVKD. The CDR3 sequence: CAISESEGETQYF. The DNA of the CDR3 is TGTGCCATCAGTGAGTCAGAGGGAGAGACCCAGTACTTC.

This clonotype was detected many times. Written as DNA, the CDR3 is TGCGCCAGCAGCTTGGAACTCGCCGGCGAGCAGTACTTC. Translating gives CASSLELAGEQYF. This chain joins TRBV5-1 and TRBJ2-7; D is unclear. This CDR3 spans 13 amino acids. Germline V gene data show CDR1 as SGHRS and CDR2 as YFSETQ. V lost 0 bases and J lost 6, with 10 bases in between.

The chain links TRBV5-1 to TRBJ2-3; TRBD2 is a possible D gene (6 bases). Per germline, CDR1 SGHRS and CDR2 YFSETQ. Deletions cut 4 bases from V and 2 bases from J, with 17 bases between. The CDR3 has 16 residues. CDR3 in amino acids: CASSPSLAGTTDTQYF. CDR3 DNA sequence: TGCGCCAGCAGCCCCTCCTTGGCGGGGACCACAGATACGCAGTATTTT.